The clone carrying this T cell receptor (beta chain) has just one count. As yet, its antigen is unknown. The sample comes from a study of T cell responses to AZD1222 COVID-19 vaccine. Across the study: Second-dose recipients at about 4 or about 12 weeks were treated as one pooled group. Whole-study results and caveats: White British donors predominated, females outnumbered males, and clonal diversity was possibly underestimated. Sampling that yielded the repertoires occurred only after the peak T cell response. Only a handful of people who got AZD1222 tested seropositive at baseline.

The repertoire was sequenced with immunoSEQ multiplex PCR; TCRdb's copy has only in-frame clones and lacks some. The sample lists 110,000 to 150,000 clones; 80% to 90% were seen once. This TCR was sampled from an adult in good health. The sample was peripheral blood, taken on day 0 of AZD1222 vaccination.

The CDR3 DNA sequence: TGTGCCAGCAGCTCCACCCCCTGGGGGGGCCCCAGCACAGATACGCAGTATTTT. Protein: CASSSTPWGGPSTDTQYF. V is TRBV7-3 and J is TRBJ2-3, with D possibly being TRBD2 (7 bases). V was shortened by 4 bases and J by 0 bases, with 20 bases between the two germline ends. Germline loops: CDR1 SGHTA, CDR2 FQGTGA. The CDR3 consists of 18 residues.